The rows below give T cell receptor beta chains drawn from one sample of a study of T cells in Graves' hyperthyroidism and ophthalmopathy. TCRdb re-called the multiplex PCR reads with MiXCR, one entry per CDR3 protein. The profile covers some 740,000 distinct CDR3 sequences, with roughly 15% appearing a single time and roughly a tenth taken by the ten largest. Material: blood. The receptors were gathered from a woman under 30 with Graves' hyperthyroidism. CDR3s include the opening cysteine and the closing phenylalanine or tryptophan. The order of the fields is V gene, J gene, clone size, D gene, CDR3 protein, CDR3 DNA. D genes are given only for firm matches. Some rows have no size entry. The others give once, few or many, or a class for an expanded clone.

TRBV18	TRBJ1-2	few	.	CASSPTTDNYGYTF	TGTGCCAGCTCACCGACGACGGACAACTATGGCTACACCTTC
TRBV30	TRBJ1-5	many	TRBD1	CAWADRGNQPQHF	TGTGCCTGGGCGGACAGGGGCAATCAGCCCCAGCATTTT
TRBV20-1	TRBJ2-5	few	TRBD1	CSAARDRSQETQYF	TGCAGTGCTGCACGGGACAGGAGCCAAGAGACCCAGTACTTC
TRBV5-1	TRBJ2-3	.	.	CASSLLSGMSTDTQYF	TGCGCCAGCAGCTTGCTTAGCGGCATGAGCACAGATACGCAGTATTTT
TRBV6-2/TRBV6-3	TRBJ2-7	.	TRBD2	CASTKLAVYNEQYF	TGTGCCAGCACCAAACTAGCGGTCTACAATGAGCAGTACTTC
TRBV5-5	TRBJ2-7	many	TRBD1	CASSLGSGTATLKQYF	TGTGCCAGCAGCTTGGGATCCGGGACAGCCACCTTAAAGCAGTACTTC
TRBV28	TRBJ2-1	many	.	CASSFPLGASPIRTGQFF	TGTGCCAGCAGTTTTCCCCTCGGCGCCTCCCCTATCCGGACCGGGCAGTTCTTC
TRBV7-2	TRBJ1-2	.	TRBD1	CASSFRDRLGYTF	TGTGCCAGCAGCTTCAGGGACAGGCTGGGCTACACCTTC
TRBV2	TRBJ2-4	few	TRBD1	CASNRDSLAKNIQYF	TGTGCCAGTAATCGGGACAGTCTAGCCAAAAACATTCAGTACTTC
TRBV11-3	TRBJ2-5	many	TRBD2	CASSPVAGGDQETQYF	TGTGCCAGCAGCCCTGTGGCGGGAGGGGACCAAGAGACCCAGTACTTC
TRBV28	TRBJ1-2	many	.	CASNPGYGYTF	TGTGCCAGCAATCCAGGCTATGGCTACACCTTC
TRBV11-3	TRBJ2-5	few	.	CASSLSMGQETQYF	TGTGCCAGCAGCTTATCTATGGGGCAAGAGACCCAGTACTTC
TRBV20-1	TRBJ2-5	many	TRBD2	CSASQPPAGGTETQYF	TGCAGTGCTAGTCAACCTCCGGCGGGAGGGACGGAGACCCAGTACTTC
TRBV24-1	TRBJ2-2	few	TRBD1	CATSVQGAYTGELFF	TGTGCCACCAGTGTCCAGGGGGCGTACACCGGGGAGCTGTTTTTT
TRBV7-8	TRBJ1-5	.	.	CASSLTAIWGSPQHF	TGTGCCAGCAGCTTGACAGCGATTTGGGGTTCGCCCCAGCATTTT
TRBV4-1	TRBJ2-3	few	TRBD2	CASSHGASGSYTQYF	TGCGCCAGCAGCCATGGGGCTAGCGGGAGTTATACGCAGTATTTT
TRBV28	TRBJ2-7	.	.	CATARRDPGLGSTFHYEQYF	TGTGCCACAGCTCGCCGGGACCCTGGACTTGGCTCAACCTTTCATTACGAGCAGTACTTC
TRBV7-2	TRBJ2-7	.	TRBD2	CASSDLADYEQYF	TGTGCCAGCAGTGATCTAGCGGACTACGAGCAGTACTTC
TRBV7-3	TRBJ2-1	.	TRBD2	CASSSPGTSGRLGGQFF	TGTGCCAGCAGCTCTCCCGGGACTAGCGGGAGGCTTGGGGGGCAGTTCTTC
TRBV27	TRBJ2-7	.	.	CASSLTGHNEQYF	TGTGCCAGCAGTTTAACGGGCCACAACGAGCAGTACTTC
TRBV27	TRBJ2-7	many	.	CASSVWGRPGEQYF	TGTGCCAGCAGTGTTTGGGGGCGTCCCGGGGAGCAGTACTTC
TRBV9	TRBJ2-3	.	.	CASSALSNTQYF	TGTGCCAGCAGCGCTCTATCGAATACGCAGTATTTT
TRBV27	TRBJ2-2	many	.	CASSSEPPNTGELFF	TGTGCCAGCAGTTCGGAGCCTCCGAACACCGGGGAGCTGTTTTTT
TRBV3-1	TRBJ1-2	many	TRBD1	CASSQNRGYGYTF	TGTGCCAGCAGCCAAAACAGGGGCTATGGCTACACCTTC
TRBV2	TRBJ2-2	few	.	CASSVQGGNRGELFF	TGTGCCAGCAGCGTTCAGGGGGGAAACCGCGGGGAGCTGTTTTTT
TRBV28	TRBJ2-7	.	.	CASRLGQGTIYEQYF	TGTGCCAGCAGACTAGGGCAGGGCACGATCTACGAGCAGTACTTC
TRBV9	TRBJ2-7	.	TRBD2	CASSGEARSGTYEQYF	TGTGCCAGCAGCGGAGAGGCGAGGAGCGGGACCTACGAGCAGTACTTC
TRBV20-1	TRBJ2-1	many	.	CSARPPLRRGEQFF	TGCAGTGCTAGACCCCCCCTCCGACGCGGTGAGCAGTTCTTC
TRBV18	TRBJ1-3	many	TRBD1	CASSPDRGFSGNTIYF	TGTGCCAGCTCACCCGACAGGGGCTTCTCTGGAAACACCATATATTTT
TRBV27	TRBJ2-1	many	.	CASSLWSPTGSYNEQFF	TGTGCCAGCAGTTTATGGTCCCCGACAGGATCCTACAATGAGCAGTTCTTC
TRBV5-5	TRBJ1-3	many	.	CASSLPGGFSGNTIYF	TGTGCCAGCAGCCTCCCCGGTGGGTTTTCTGGAAACACCATATATTTT
TRBV6-1	TRBJ2-7	.	TRBD2	CASRTTSGSPEEQYF	TGTGCCAGCAGGACAACTAGCGGGAGCCCCGAAGAGCAGTACTTC
TRBV28	TRBJ1-4	.	.	CASSLGYWSEKLFF	TGTGCCAGCAGTTTGGGGTATTGGAGTGAAAAACTGTTTTTT
TRBV7-2	TRBJ1-5	many	.	CASSAGPYSNQPQHF	TGTGCCAGCAGCGCGGGACCTTATAGCAATCAGCCCCAGCATTTT
TRBV5-1	TRBJ2-5	many	.	CASSLVTPEETQYF	TGCGCCAGCAGCTTGGTGACACCTGAAGAGACCCAGTACTTC
TRBV6-2/TRBV6-3	TRBJ2-1	many	.	CASRAGRYNEQFF	TGTGCCAGCAGGGCGGGAAGGTACAATGAGCAGTTCTTC
TRBV11-3	TRBJ2-1	few	TRBD1	CASSFYSPGTGYYNEQFF	TGTGCCAGCAGCTTCTACTCACCCGGGACAGGGTACTACAATGAGCAGTTCTTC
TRBV2	TRBJ1-3	.	.	CASRVEGNTIYF	TGTGCCAGCAGGGTGGAAGGAAACACCATATATTTT
TRBV20-1	TRBJ2-3	few	.	CSARVEHTDTQYF	TGCAGTGCTAGAGTAGAGCACACAGATACGCAGTATTTT
TRBV24-1	TRBJ2-1	many	.	CATSGPNYNEQFF	TGTGCCACCAGCGGACCCAACTACAATGAGCAGTTCTTC
TRBV20-1	TRBJ1-1	few	.	CSAHLAVPRQAFF	TGCAGTGCACACCTGGCAGTCCCAAGGCAAGCTTTCTTT
TRBV10-3	TRBJ2-3	few	.	CAISDVTDTQYF	TGTGCCATCAGTGATGTAACAGATACGCAGTATTTT
TRBV3-1	TRBJ2-7	many	TRBD2	CASSQDFLAGYEQYF	TGTGCCAGCAGCCAAGATTTCCTAGCGGGCTACGAGCAGTACTTC